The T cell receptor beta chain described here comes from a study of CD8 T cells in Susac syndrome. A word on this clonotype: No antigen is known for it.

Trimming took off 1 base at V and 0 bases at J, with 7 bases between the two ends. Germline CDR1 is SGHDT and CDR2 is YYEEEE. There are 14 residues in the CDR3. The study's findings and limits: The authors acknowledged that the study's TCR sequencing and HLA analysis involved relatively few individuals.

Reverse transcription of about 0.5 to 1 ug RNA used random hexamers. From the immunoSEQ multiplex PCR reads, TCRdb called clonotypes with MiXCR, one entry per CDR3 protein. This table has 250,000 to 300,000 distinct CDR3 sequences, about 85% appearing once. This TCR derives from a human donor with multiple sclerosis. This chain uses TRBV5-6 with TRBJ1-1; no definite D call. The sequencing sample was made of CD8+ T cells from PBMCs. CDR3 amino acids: CASSLWAMNTEAFF. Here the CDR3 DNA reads TGTGCCAGCAGCTTGTGGGCGATGAACACTGAAGCTTTCTTT.